These 19 T cell receptor beta chains were sequenced from one sample in a study of a mutant IDH1 vaccine in newly diagnosed glioma. Here immunoSEQ multiplex PCR was the method, and the copy in TCRdb shows in-frame clones only, minus some. The sample lists about 37,000 clones, approximately 83% occurring once. Sample time point: week 5, during vaccination. Each dose delivered 300 ug of mutant IDH1 20-mer peptide subcutaneously with imiquimod. Their antigen targets remain unknown. This specimen was PBMCs, taken from a glioma patient whose treatment included an IDH1 peptide vaccine. The source of these receptors is a man aged 25-40 years with glioma.

This clone was seen a single time. This chain uses TRBV19 with TRBJ2-2; D is uncertain. V dropped 4 bases and J dropped 7 bases, with 19 bases sitting between them. From germline, CDR1 is LNHDA and CDR2 SQIVND (reference sequence). The CDR3 is 16 residues long. CDR3 sequence: CASSTTPSTNHGELFF. CDR3 nucleotide sequence: TGTGCCAGTAGTACCACTCCCTCGACGAACCACGGGGAGCTGTTTTTT.

The chain carries TRBV5-1 and TRBJ1-2; D possibly corresponds to TRBD1 (5 bases). The CDR3 length is 15 residues. Trimming took off 2 bases at V and 1 base at J, with 12 bases between the two ends. CDR1 SGHRS and CDR2 YFSETQ come from the germline V gene. As DNA, the CDR3 is TGCGCCAGCAGCTTAACGACAGAATTTAACTATGGCTACACCTTC. Amino acids: CASSLTTEFNYGYTF.

The chain links TRBV13 to TRBJ2-6; D not resolved. Germline lookup yields CDR1 PRHDT and CDR2 FYEKMQ (reference sequence). Trimming pared 2 bases from V and 4 bases from J, leaving 15 bases between. The CDR3 sequence is 17 residues long. The CDR3 is CASSLNQDLGGANVLTF. As DNA, the CDR3 is TGTGCCAGCAGCTTAAACCAGGACCTGGGGGGGGCCAACGTCCTGACTTTC. Filled out from reference TRBV13 and TRBJ2-6, the complete variable domain reads AAGVIQSPRHLIKEKRETATLKCYPIPRHDTVYWYQQGPGQDPQFLISFYEKMQSDKGSIPDRFSAQQFSDYHSELNMSSLELGDSALYFCASSLNQDLGGANVLTFGAGSRLTVL.

The CDR3 sequence is CASSSVSYEQYF. The CDR3 bases are TGTGCCAGCAGCTCCGTCTCCTACGAGCAGTACTTC. V is TRBV7-2 and J is TRBJ2-7; D is uncertain. Deletions cut 4 bases from V and 0 bases from J, with 4 bases between. Germline assignment: CDR1 SGHTA and CDR2 FQGNSA. There are 12 residues in the CDR3.

V usage is TRBV2 and J usage is TRBJ1-2; 7 bases match TRBD1. Germline V gene sequence: CDR1 SNHLY, CDR2 FYNNEI. The CDR3 has 13 amino acids. J was trimmed by 4 bases and V by 7 bases; bases with no gene match: 6. The CDR3 sequence is CASIPDRAYGYTF. CDR3 bases: TGTGCCAGCATTCCCGACAGGGCCTATGGCTACACCTTC. Drawing the rest from reference TRBV2 and TRBJ1-2, the complete variable domain is EPEVTQTPSHQVTQMGQEVILRCVPISNHLYFYWYRQILGQKVEFLVSFYNNEISEKSEIFDDQFSVERPDGSNFTLKIRSTKLEDSAMYFCASIPDRAYGYTFGSGTRLTVV.

This clone came up a few times. The chain joins TRBV9 to TRBJ1-1, with D possibly matching TRBD1 (6 bases). CDR1 is SGDLS, CDR2 YYNGEE, per germline. The CDR3 is made up of 19 amino acids. Trimming took off 0 bases at V and 0 bases at J, with 21 bases between the two ends. The CDR3 bases are TGTGCCAGCAGCGTAGAGAAGTGGGGGCAGCCGAACATGAACACTGAAGCTTTCTTT. Translated: CASSVEKWGQPNMNTEAFF.

This clone showed up just a few times. The CDR3 DNA follows: TGTGCCAGCAGCTGGACCGCCAATGAGCAGTTCTTC. Protein product: CASSWTANEQFF. The chain employs TRBV5-4 and TRBJ2-1; no reliable D call. CDR3 length equals 12 residues. Deletions cut 3 bases from V and 6 bases from J, with 7 bases between. The germline gives CDR1 SGHNT, CDR2 YYREEE (reference sequence).

The gene calls are TRBV29-1 and TRBJ2-3; D remains ambiguous. Germline V gene lookup returns CDR1 SQVTM and CDR2 ANQGSEA. The V end was cut by 0 bases, the J end by 2 bases, with 6 bases between. This CDR3 has 13 amino acids. CDR3 loop: CSVEDGFTDTQYF. The CDR3 region has the DNA TGCAGCGTTGAAGACGGCTTCACAGATACGCAGTATTTT.

The V gene is TRBV7-9, the J gene TRBJ2-3; 13 positions match TRBD2. Germline CDR1 reads SEHNR; CDR2 reads FQNEAQ (reference sequence). The CDR3 contains 16 residues. V lost 8 bases and J lost 6; bases outside the gene matches: 11. The CDR3 DNA sequence: TGTGCCAGCGCCGGACTAGCGGGGGATCGGGGGGATACGCAGTATTTT. Residues: CASAGLAGDRGDTQYF.

The table lists this clone with a few counts. V is TRBV30 and J is TRBJ1-5, with 7 bases matching TRBD1. Germline lookup yields CDR1 GTSNPN and CDR2 SVGIG (reference sequence). The CDR3 runs to 14 residues. V shed 2 bases and J 6 bases; nucleotides not matched to a gene: 7. CDR3 region: CAWSLTGSGQPQHF. CDR3 bases: TGTGCCTGGAGTCTGACAGGGTCGGGTCAGCCCCAGCATTTT.

The chain uses TRBV4-3 and TRBJ2-1; no clear D. V was clipped by 0 bases and J by 6 bases, with 18 bases between them. Germline loops: CDR1 LGHNA, CDR2 YSLEER. This CDR3 is built from 17 residues. The CDR3: CASSQDIEPYQRNEQFF. CDR3 nucleotides: TGCGCCAGCAGCCAAGATATTGAGCCCTATCAGCGCAATGAGCAGTTCTTC.

The V call is TRBV19, the J call TRBJ1-5; 9 bases match TRBD1. Germline V gene lookup returns CDR1 LNHDA and CDR2 SQIVND (reference sequence). With V trimmed by 9 bases and J by 0 bases, 12 bases remained unmatched. The CDR3 spans 17 residues. This chain's CDR3 is CASARDREPYSNQPQHF. The CDR3 region has the DNA TGTGCCAGCGCCCGGGACAGGGAGCCCTATAGCAATCAGCCCCAGCATTTT.

CDR3 in DNA: TGTGCCAGCAGTCAACAGGGATCAACAACTAATGAAAAACTGTTTTTT. This codes for CASSQQGSTTNEKLFF. The chain couples TRBV28 to TRBJ1-4; a weak D match, TRBD1 (6 bases). The CDR3 covers 16 residues. Per the germline V gene, CDR1 is MDHEN and CDR2 is SYDVKM. V lost 5 bases to trimming and J lost 0 bases, with 13 bases between them. Filled out from reference TRBV28 and TRBJ1-4, the complete variable domain reads DVKVTQSSRYLVKRTGEKVFLECVQDMDHENMFWYRQDPGLGLRLIYFSYDVKMKEKGDIPEGYSVSREKKERFSLILESASTNQTSMYLCASSQQGSTTNEKLFFGSGTQLSVL.

The rearrangement uses TRBV6-6 and TRBJ1-1; weak D call: TRBD1 (6 bases). Germline-derived CDR1 and CDR2 are MNHNY and SVGAGI (reference sequence). V lost 6 bases to trimming and J lost 2 bases, with 19 bases between them. CDR3 size: 16 residues. CDR3 sequence: CASSPTRGWSNTEAFF. The CDR3, as DNA: TGTGCCAGCAGCCCCACCAGGGGTTGGAGTAACACTGAAGCTTTCTTT.

This chain joins TRBV2 and TRBJ2-5; TRBD1 agrees at 7 bases. V shed 6 bases, J shed 7 bases, and the junction held 11 bases outside the gene matches. The CDR3 consists of 14 residues. Germline loops: CDR1 SNHLY, CDR2 FYNNEI. The CDR3 region has the DNA TGTGCCAGCAGGGGAAACCTCAGGGGGTGGACCCAGTACTTC. This gives the protein CASRGNLRGWTQYF.

The chain recombines TRBV5-1 with TRBJ2-3; D is unclear. Per germline, CDR1 SGHRS and CDR2 YFSETQ. Trimming took off 2 bases at V and 0 bases at J, with 1 base between the two ends. The CDR3 covers 12 residues. CDR3 in amino acids: CASSLSTDTQYF. Written as DNA, the CDR3 is TGCGCCAGCAGCTTAAGCACAGATACGCAGTATTTT.

This clone was recorded a few times. The rearrangement joins TRBV28 to TRBJ1-2; D possibly corresponds to TRBD1 (6 bases). CDR1 and CDR2 (germline): MDHEN, SYDVKM. Trimming pared 6 bases from V and 8 bases from J, leaving 16 bases between. The CDR3 length is 13 residues. The chain's CDR3 is CASRQGGSGGYTF. CDR3 coding DNA: TGTGCCAGCAGACAAGGGGGGAGCGGGGGCTACACCTTC.

V and J are TRBV5-1 and TRBJ2-2; the match to TRBD1 covers 9 bases. This CDR3 is built from 16 residues. V lost 0 bases to trimming and J lost 6 bases; unmatched junction nucleotides: 6. Germline V gene sequence: CDR1 SGHRS, CDR2 YFSETQ. CDR3 protein: CASSLVLDRGAGELFF. CDR3 bases: TGCGCCAGCAGCTTGGTTCTGGACAGGGGAGCCGGGGAGCTGTTTTTT.

The chain recombines TRBV27 with TRBJ2-1; TRBD2 matches 13 bases. The CDR3 extends over 19 amino acids. Germline CDR1 and CDR2: MNHEY and SMNVEV (reference sequence). With 5 bases clipped from V and 3 bases from J, the junction kept 13 bases outside the gene matches. The CDR3 protein is CASSPGTSGILKGYNEQFF. The CDR3 DNA is TGTGCCAGCAGTCCGGGGACTAGCGGGATTCTAAAGGGCTACAATGAGCAGTTCTTC.